This TCR beta chain was sequenced during a study of T cell changes during pregnancy in multiple sclerosis. The germline V gene encodes CDR1 KGHSH and CDR2 LQKENI. The CDR3 consists of 16 residues. Trimming at V came to 3 bases and at J to 8 bases, leaving 8 bases not matched to a gene. This table comes from immunoSEQ multiplex PCR, and its TCRdb copy is limited to in-frame clones, with some not included. The profile shows fewer than 45,000 clones, about 89% of them singletons. The material was CD4+ T cells from peripheral blood mononuclear cells, obtained in the third trimester of pregnancy. The V call is TRBV18, the J call TRBJ1-6, with 9 bases aligning to TRBD1. The clonotype was recovered from a female donor in good health, enrolled as a control in a pregnancy study. CDR3 DNA: TGTGCCAGCTCACCCGGGACAGGGCATTCGGATTCACCCCTCCACTTT. Amino acid sequence: CASSPGTGHSDSPLHF.